These T cell receptor beta chains were read from a single sample in a study of beta chain features in type 1 diabetes. Assay used: immunoSEQ multiplex PCR; TCRdb lists only in-frame clones, some missing. The table shows some 250,000 clones, with approximately 10% occurring only once. Material for sequencing was naive CD4+ T cells from blood. These receptors were taken from a man younger than 45 with type 1 diabetes. CDR3s include the opening cysteine and the closing phenylalanine or tryptophan. Each record gives: J gene, clone size, D gene, V gene, CDR3 protein, CDR3 DNA. The D gene is left open where the match is weak. Part of the rows lack a size; the others show once, few, many or a class for expanded clones.

TRBJ1-1	few	-	TRBV2	CASSVDFSEAFF	TGTGCCAGCAGTGTAGACTTTAGTGAAGCTTTCTTT
TRBJ1-1	-	-	TRBV30	CAWTTQDTEAFF	TGTGCCTGGACAACTCAGGACACTGAAGCTTTCTTT
TRBJ1-6	-	-	TRBV5-1	CASSWGAGENSPLHF	TGCGCCAGCAGCTGGGGAGCCGGTGAGAATTCACCCCTCCACTTT
TRBJ1-6	-	-	TRBV7-2	CASSSTPLGSPLHF	TGTGCCAGCAGCTCGACACCCCTGGGTTCACCCCTCCACTTT
TRBJ2-5	few	-	TRBV7-9	CASSLSPGRRETQYF	TGTGCCAGCAGCTTATCGCCAGGTCGTCGAGAGACCCAGTACTTC
TRBJ2-4	few	-	TRBV11-2	CASSIRDFYPKNIQYF	TGTGCCAGCAGCATCAGGGATTTCTACCCCAAAAACATTCAGTACTTC
TRBJ2-1	few	TRBD2	TRBV7-3	CASSLLAGPFNEQFF	TGTGCCAGCAGCCTACTAGCGGGACCTTTCAATGAGCAGTTCTTC
TRBJ2-5	few	TRBD2	TRBV5-4	CASRNERGGLETQYF	TGTGCCAGCCGTAACGAGCGGGGGGGCCTGGAGACCCAGTACTTC
TRBJ1-6	-	TRBD1	TRBV6-5	CASSWDRGGRPLHF	TGTGCCAGCAGTTGGGACAGGGGCGGAAGACCCCTCCACTTT
TRBJ2-1	-	-	TRBV2	CASLSSSSYNEQFF	TGTGCCAGCCTCTCCTCGAGCTCCTACAATGAGCAGTTCTTC
TRBJ2-7	few	TRBD1	TRBV18	CASSPPPQDRAHEQYF	TGTGCCAGCTCACCACCGCCCCAGGACAGGGCACACGAGCAGTACTTC
TRBJ1-1	-	TRBD1	TRBV18	CASSPLPGQGEAFF	TGTGCCAGCTCACCACTCCCGGGACAGGGGGAAGCTTTCTTT
TRBJ1-2	-	-	TRBV5-1	CASSLDREFYGYTF	TGCGCCAGCAGCTTGGACAGGGAATTCTATGGCTACACCTTC
TRBJ2-7	-	TRBD1	TRBV4-3	CASSQDWVGTGAHEQYF	TGCGCCAGCAGCCAAGATTGGGTGGGGACAGGGGCCCACGAGCAGTACTTC
TRBJ1-6	-	TRBD1	TRBV7-2	CASRQQGSSPLHF	TGTGCCAGCAGGCAACAGGGGAGCTCACCCCTCCACTTT
TRBJ2-6	-	-	TRBV15	CATSSPSGANVPTF	TGTGCCACCAGCAGCCCATCTGGGGCCAACGTCCCGACTTTC
TRBJ2-2	-	-	TRBV19	CASSIASTGELFF	TGTGCCAGTAGTATAGCCAGCACCGGGGAGCTGTTTTTT